This T cell receptor beta chain was sequenced during a study of T cell repertoires in ileal Crohn's disease. Study context: About half received postoperative treatment, about a dozen with thiopurines and roughly 20 anti-TNF.

Germline CDR1 and CDR2: SGDLS and YYNGEE. V was cut by 6 bases and J by 0 bases, with 22 bases left in between. The CDR3 extends over 17 amino acids. TCRdb keeps only in-frame clones here, not all; method: immunoSEQ multiplex PCR. This table holds 9,000 to 13,000 clones, around three quarters found once. The receptor's source is an adult with Crohn's disease. This chain connects TRBV9 to TRBJ2-7; maybe TRBD2 (6 bases). Sequenced input: ileal tissue. The CDR3 DNA is TGTGCCAGCAATAAAAACGGGGGACTCTTCAGCTCCTACGAGCAGTACTTC. Its translation: CASNKNGGLFSSYEQYF.